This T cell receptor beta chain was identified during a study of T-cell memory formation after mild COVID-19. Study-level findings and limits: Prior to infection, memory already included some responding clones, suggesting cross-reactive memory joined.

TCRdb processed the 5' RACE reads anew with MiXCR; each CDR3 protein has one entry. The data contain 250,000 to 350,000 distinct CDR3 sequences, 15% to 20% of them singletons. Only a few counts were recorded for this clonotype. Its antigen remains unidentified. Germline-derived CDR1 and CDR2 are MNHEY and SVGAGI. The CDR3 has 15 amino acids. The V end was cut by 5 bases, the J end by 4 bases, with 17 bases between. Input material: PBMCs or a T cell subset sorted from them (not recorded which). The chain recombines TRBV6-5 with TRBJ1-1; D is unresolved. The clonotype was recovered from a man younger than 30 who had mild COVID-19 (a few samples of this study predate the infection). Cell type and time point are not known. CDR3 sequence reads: CASSELSGLFTEAFF. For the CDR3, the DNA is TGTGCCAGCAGTGAGTTGAGTGGATTGTTCACTGAAGCTTTCTTT.